A single sample is the source of the 18 T cell receptor beta chains below, sequenced in a study of shared clonotypes between healthy human individuals. Clones were sequenced by immunoSEQ multiplex PCR, and TCRdb holds only the in-frame ones, with some missing. Here the sample spans approximately 240,000 clones, 65% being singletons. The specimen was memory CD4+ T cells sorted from blood. Subset specified: CD45RA-negative fraction. These receptors all come from a man aged 25-40 years in good health.

This clone was counted only a few times. The chain links TRBV6-1 to TRBJ2-2; D may be TRBD1 (7 bases). The V and J ends lost 7 bases and 6 bases respectively, with 15 bases between them. CDR1 and CDR2 (germline): MNHNS, SASEGT. The CDR3 is 14 amino acids. CDR3 nucleotide sequence: TGTGCCAGCACCTCCAGGGGGGACGCCGGGGAGCTGTTTTTT. This gives the protein CASTSRGDAGELFF.

This clone was recorded once. This rearrangement joins TRBV11-2 to TRBJ2-1; the D gene is possibly TRBD2 (6 bases). Trimming shortened V by 0 bases and J by 6 bases, and 21 bases separated the two germline ends. The CDR3 is 18 residues long. Germline CDR1 and CDR2: SGHAT and FQNNGV. The CDR3 coding sequence is TGTGCCAGCAGCTTAGAACCCATGGGGAGGAGGGGCCCCAATGAGCAGTTCTTC. It encodes CASSLEPMGRRGPNEQFF.

The rearrangement links TRBV5-1 to TRBJ2-5; D not certain. The CDR3 consists of 13 residues. V lost 0 bases and J lost 4, with 7 bases in between. Germline V gene lookup returns CDR1 SGHRS and CDR2 YFSETQ. The CDR3 loop is CASSLDGPETQYF. CDR3 DNA sequence: TGCGCCAGCAGCTTGGACGGTCCAGAGACCCAGTACTTC.

This clone appeared many times. The chain uses TRBV19 and TRBJ1-2, with 7 bases fitting TRBD1. The CDR3 contains 13 residues. Germline V gene sequence: CDR1 LNHDA, CDR2 SQIVND (reference sequence). The V gene end was trimmed by 7 bases and the J gene end by 8 bases; junction bases not matched to a gene: 10. Here the CDR3 reads CASTPRTGRGYTF. The CDR3 bases are TGTGCCAGTACCCCTCGGACAGGACGAGGCTACACCTTC.

The V and J genes are TRBV11-1 and TRBJ2-1; 8 bases map to TRBD2. Germline CDR1 reads SGHAT; CDR2 reads FQDESV (reference sequence). This CDR3 is built from 16 residues. V lost 5 bases and J lost 3; bases outside the gene matches: 9. CDR3 sequence reads: CASSPRSGGFYNEQFF. CDR3 bases: TGTGCCAGCAGCCCCCGGAGCGGGGGTTTCTACAATGAGCAGTTCTTC. The full variable domain, completed using reference TRBV11-1 and TRBJ2-1, is EAEVAQSPRYKITEKSQAVAFWCDPISGHATLYWYRQILGQGPELLVQFQDESVVDDSQLPKDRFSAERLKGVDSTLKIQPAELGDSAMYLCASSPRSGGFYNEQFFGPGTRLTVL.

This chain links TRBV18 with TRBJ1-2; D is uncertain. This CDR3 has 13 residues. Germline V CDR1 and CDR2: KGHSH, LQKENI. Trimming took 5 bases from V and 0 from J, leaving 7 bases between them. CDR3 in amino acids: CASSETANYGYTF. The CDR3 nucleotides read TGTGCCAGCTCAGAAACGGCTAACTATGGCTACACCTTC. The entire variable domain, with the rest obtained from reference TRBV18 and TRBJ1-2, is as follows: NAGVMQNPRHLVRRRGQEARLRCSPMKGHSHVYWYRQLPEEGLKFMVYLQKENIIDESGMPKERFSAEFPKEGPSILRIQQVVRGDSAAYFCASSETANYGYTFGSGTRLTVV.

V gene TRBV2 combines with J gene TRBJ2-2; no clear D. The V and J ends lost 6 bases and 8 bases respectively, with 13 bases between them. The CDR3 is 13 residues long. Germline lookup yields CDR1 SNHLY and CDR2 FYNNEI. The CDR3 DNA reads TGTGCCAGCAGCGGAGAAGTTGCGGGGGAGCTGTTTTTT. Translated: CASSGEVAGELFF.

This chain uses TRBV6-6 with TRBJ2-7; 8 bases align to TRBD2. V lost 0 bases, J lost 1 base, and 5 bases stayed unmatched. The CDR3 runs 16 residues. From germline, CDR1 is MNHNY and CDR2 SVGAGI (reference sequence). CDR3 DNA sequence: TGTGCCAGCAGTTACTCTTCCGGGACTAGATCCTACGAGCAGTACTTC. Encoded protein: CASSYSSGTRSYEQYF.

The rearrangement links TRBV18 to TRBJ2-7, with 8 nucleotides matching TRBD1. The CDR3 covers 15 residues. The junction had 7 bases not matched to a gene; V was cut back by 6 bases and J by 0 bases. CDR1 and CDR2 (germline): KGHSH, LQKENI. This CDR3 is CASSPGQASSYEQYF. The CDR3 DNA is TGTGCCAGCTCGCCGGGACAGGCGAGCTCCTACGAGCAGTACTTC. Supplemented by reference TRBV18 and TRBJ2-7, the full variable domain reads NAGVMQNPRHLVRRRGQEARLRCSPMKGHSHVYWYRQLPEEGLKFMVYLQKENIIDESGMPKERFSAEFPKEGPSILRIQQVVRGDSAAYFCASSPGQASSYEQYFGPGTRLTVT.

A word on this clone: This could be a read error, since a much larger clone is one nucleotide away. The genes are TRBV10-1 and TRBJ2-7, with D perhaps assigned TRBD1 or TRBD2 (6 bases each). Germline V gene data show CDR1 as WNHNN and CDR2 as SYGVQD (reference sequence). The CDR3 loop spans 16 amino acids. The CDR3 region has the DNA TGCGCCAGCAGTGAGTCCTGGAGGGGGGACTCCTACAAGCAGTACTTC. Protein product: CASSESWRGDSYKQYF.

This chain links TRBV7-9 with TRBJ2-1; 12 nucleotides line up with TRBD2. Germline assignment: CDR1 SEHNR and CDR2 FQNEAQ (reference sequence). The V gene end was trimmed by 1 base and the J gene end by 7 bases; junction bases not matched to a gene: 5. This CDR3 spans 16 amino acids. The CDR3 sequence: CASSLVTSGRWNEQFF. Written as DNA, the CDR3 is TGTGCCAGCAGCTTAGTTACTAGCGGGAGGTGGAATGAGCAGTTCTTC.

The CDR3 reads CAWSVPFFRTQGNIQYF. The CDR3, as DNA: TGTGCCTGGAGTGTACCCTTTTTCAGGACACAGGGAAACATTCAGTACTTC. The V call is TRBV30, the J call TRBJ2-4; tentative D call: TRBD1 (6 bases). Per the germline V gene, CDR1 is GTSNPN and CDR2 is SVGIG (reference sequence). V lost 0 bases and J 6 bases, leaving 21 bases between the germline ends. The length of the CDR3 is 17 residues.

This clone has just one count. J is TRBJ2-1 and V is TRBV19; a weak D match, TRBD1 (7 bases). V shed 8 bases and J shed 10 bases, with 18 bases lying between them. CDR3 length: 13 residues. Germline CDR1 and CDR2: LNHDA and SQIVND (reference sequence). For the CDR3, the DNA is TGTGCCAGTGAGGACAGGCCTGGAGGGGAGCAGTTCTTC. Amino acid sequence: CASEDRPGGEQFF.

This chain joins TRBV6-6 and TRBJ1-1; TRBD1 aligns across 7 bases. The CDR3 extends over 13 amino acids. Germline V gives CDR1 MNHNY, CDR2 SVGAGI (reference sequence). Losses at the gene ends were 2 bases for V and 6 bases for J; bases not matched to a gene: 3. CDR3 protein: CASSYDRVPEAFF. DNA for the CDR3: TGTGCCAGCAGTTACGACAGGGTCCCTGAAGCTTTCTTT.

The V and J genes are TRBV18 and TRBJ2-1, with D perhaps matching TRBD2 (6 bases). Germline CDR1 is KGHSH and CDR2 is LQKENI. The CDR3 is made up of 15 amino acids. V was trimmed by 1 base and J by 2 bases, leaving 9 bases between them. CDR3 sequence reads: CASSPLIAAYNEQFF. The CDR3 DNA reads TGTGCCAGCTCACCACTGATAGCGGCCTACAATGAGCAGTTCTTC.

The chain employs TRBV28 and TRBJ1-5, with a tentative D call TRBD1 (5 bases). The V gene's germline CDR1 is MDHEN and CDR2 SYDVKM. The CDR3 loop spans 17 amino acids. Trimming removed 4 bases from V and 5 bases from J, with 21 bases in between. CDR3 sequence reads: CASSSGRSKFPDQPQHF. The DNA of the CDR3 is TGTGCCAGCAGTTCGGGGCGTTCTAAATTCCCCGATCAGCCCCAGCATTTT.

V gene TRBV9 combines with J gene TRBJ2-1; possibly TRBD2 for D (5 bases). The germline V and J ends were trimmed by 2 bases and 8 bases, with 11 bases remaining between them. Germline values: CDR1 SGDLS, CDR2 YYNGEE. The CDR3 sequence is 13 residues long. CDR3 protein: CASSVDYGDEQFF. For the CDR3, the DNA is TGTGCCAGCAGCGTCGACTACGGGGATGAGCAGTTCTTC.

The rearrangement uses TRBV2 and TRBJ2-1; 9 bases map to TRBD2. CDR3 length: 18 residues. Germline CDR1 SNHLY, CDR2 FYNNEI. V lost 10 bases and J lost 2; bases outside the gene matches: 18. CDR3 region: CATSRASGMSSAYNEQFF. Here the CDR3 DNA reads TGTGCCACCTCTAGGGCTAGCGGGATGTCCTCCGCCTACAATGAGCAGTTCTTC.